This entry lists 8 T cell receptor beta chains sequenced from one sample in a study of T cells in Graves' hyperthyroidism and ophthalmopathy. Authors of the study amplified TCR beta CDR3 regions from RNA transcripts. RT-PCR in the first round (using the HTBI primer set) targeted the TCR CDR3. Using its own MiXCR run on the multiplex PCR reads, TCRdb lists one record per CDR3 protein. The table has hundreds of thousands of distinct CDR3 sequences, roughly 13% seen once. Sequencing was performed on blood. The receptors derive from a woman aged 40-49 years with Graves' ophthalmopathy.

This clonotype was seen repeatedly, ten times or more. The V and J genes are TRBV28 and TRBJ1-5; 10 bases are a match to TRBD1. Germline CDR1 MDHEN, CDR2 SYDVKM. With 5 bases clipped from V and 4 bases from J, the junction kept 5 bases outside the gene matches. The CDR3 loop spans 15 amino acids. The CDR3 loop reads CASSQTGQGNQPQHF. The DNA of the CDR3 is TGTGCCAGCAGTCAAACGGGACAGGGGAATCAGCCCCAGCATTTT.

The CDR3 DNA follows: TGTGCCAGCAGCTTGGTGGTCTTGTTAGGAAACACCATATATTTT. Translated, it gives CASSLVVLLGNTIYF. The rearrangement joins TRBV5-8 to TRBJ1-3, with D unresolved. Germline CDR1 reads SGHTS; CDR2 reads YDEGEE. V was trimmed by 0 bases and J by 4 bases, leaving 11 bases between them. The CDR3 has 15 residues.

With regard to this clonotype: A much larger clone lies a single base off, so this may be a read error. The rearrangement joins TRBV3-1 to TRBJ1-1; D unresolved. Germline CDR1 and CDR2: LGHDT and YNNKEL (reference sequence). This CDR3 has 11 amino acids. The CDR3 region is CTSSQTGEAFF. In DNA, the CDR3 is TGTACCAGCAGCCAAACGGGGGAAGCTTTCTTT.

Concerning this clonotype: A clone one base away is much larger, so this may be a read error. The J gene is TRBJ2-1, the V gene TRBV20-1, with D possibly being TRBD1 (5 bases). Germline values: CDR1 DFQATT, CDR2 SNEGSKA (reference sequence). The CDR3 runs 14 residues. The CDR3, as DNA: TGCAGTGCTAGGGGGCTAACCTTCTACAATGAGCAGCTCTTC. Its translation: CSARGLTFYNEQLF.

At least ten counts were recorded for this clonotype. V and J are TRBV7-9 and TRBJ2-3; D is unresolved. Trimming left V 5 bases short and J 3 bases short, with 9 bases between. CDR1 and CDR2 from the germline V gene are SEHNR and FQNEAQ (reference sequence). This CDR3 is 13 amino acids long. The CDR3 DNA is TGTGCCAGCAGCCCCGGAGTAACAGATACGCAGTATTTT. Translation gives CASSPGVTDTQYF.

This clonotype has more than one count but fewer than ten. The J gene is TRBJ2-7, the V gene TRBV7-8, with 7 nucleotides matching TRBD1. This CDR3 has 15 residues. Germline V gives CDR1 SGHVS, CDR2 FQNEAQ. After removal of 5 bases from V and 1 base from J, the junction contained 8 bases not matched to a gene. The chain's CDR3 is CASSTRTGESYEQYF. CDR3 DNA sequence: TGTGCCAGCAGCACCCGGACAGGAGAGTCCTACGAGCAGTACTTC.

This clonotype was found many times. The chain couples TRBV6-5 to TRBJ1-2, with a possible D match to TRBD1 (5 bases). CDR1 MNHEY and CDR2 SVGAGI come from the germline V gene. CDR3 length equals 16 residues. V gave up 0 bases and J gave up 2 bases, with 13 bases separating them. The CDR3 region is CASSYSPGITNYGYTF. In DNA, the CDR3 is TGTGCCAGCAGTTACTCGCCAGGGATAACGAACTATGGCTACACCTTC.

The chain has TRBV4-1 and TRBJ1-1, with no clear D. The germline V and J ends were trimmed by 4 bases and 7 bases, with 13 bases remaining between them. CDR3 length: 13 residues. From germline, CDR1 is MGHRA and CDR2 YSYEKL. The DNA for the CDR3 is TGCGCCAGCAGCCGCCAAGTATTGGATGAAGCTTTCTTT. It codes for CASSRQVLDEAFF.